A single sample is the source of the 3 T cell receptor beta chains below, sequenced in a study of blood T cell repertoires in COVID-19. Measured with immunoSEQ multiplex PCR; TCRdb has only the in-frame clones, and not every one. This table has fewer than 250,000 clones, roughly four fifths appearing once. Sequencing was done on a sample of peripheral blood. These receptors all come from a man aged 50 to 59 with acute or convalescent COVID-19.

This clone was recorded only once. The genes are TRBV5-1 and TRBJ2-5; TRBD2 matches at 10 bases. This CDR3 is built from 15 residues. J lost 6 bases, V lost 1 base, and 6 bases had no gene match. Germline V gene sequence: CDR1 SGHRS, CDR2 YFSETQ. The CDR3 DNA sequence: TGCGCCAGCAGCTTGCAGCGGGGGGGCCAGAAGACCCAGTACTTC. It yields the protein CASSLQRGGQKTQYF.

The chain carries TRBV9 and TRBJ2-3; 8 positions agree with TRBD2. The germline CDR1 and CDR2 sequences are SGDLS and YYNGEE. J was trimmed by 4 bases and V by 0 bases; bases with no gene match: 7. This CDR3 region has 16 residues. CDR3 in DNA: TGTGCCAGCAGCGTAGACCGGGGGGGAGGTTCAGATACGCAGTATTTT. Protein product: CASSVDRGGGSDTQYF.

The chain couples TRBV4-1 to TRBJ2-5, with 7 bases lining up with TRBD1. CDR3 size: 17 residues. Germline CDR1 MGHRA, CDR2 YSYEKL. Trimming took 1 base from V and 5 from J; bases not matched to a gene: 13. Here the CDR3 DNA reads TGCGCCAGCAGCCAAGTCCCCGCGACAGGGCGATCGGAGACCCAGTACTTC. It is translated as CASSQVPATGRSETQYF.